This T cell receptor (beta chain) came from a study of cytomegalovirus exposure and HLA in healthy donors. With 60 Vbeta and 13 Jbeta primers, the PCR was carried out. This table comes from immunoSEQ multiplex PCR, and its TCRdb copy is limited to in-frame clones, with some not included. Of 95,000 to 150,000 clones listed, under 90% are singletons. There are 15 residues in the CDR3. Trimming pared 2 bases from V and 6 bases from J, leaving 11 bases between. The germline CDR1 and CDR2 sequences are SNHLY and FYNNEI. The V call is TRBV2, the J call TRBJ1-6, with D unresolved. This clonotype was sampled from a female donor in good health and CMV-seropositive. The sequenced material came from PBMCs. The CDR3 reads CASSEMGPSNSPLHF. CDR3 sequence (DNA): TGTGCCAGCAGTGAAATGGGTCCTAGTAATTCACCCCTCCACTTT.